A single sample gave rise to the 5 T cell receptor beta chains below, sequenced in a study of T cell changes during pregnancy in multiple sclerosis. Produced via immunoSEQ multiplex PCR; TCRdb's table is partial and in-frame only. The sample has approximately 58,000 clones, approximately 92% seen once. The sequences come from CD4+ T cells from peripheral blood mononuclear cells, collected after pregnancy. These TCRs come from a female donor in good health, enrolled as a control in a pregnancy study.

This chain joins TRBV6-1 and TRBJ2-5; 9 bases match TRBD2. Germline V gene sequence: CDR1 MNHNS, CDR2 SASEGT. Trimming removed 2 bases from V and 2 bases from J; junction bases left unmatched: 6. There are 16 residues in the CDR3. CDR3 nucleotides: TGTGCCAGCAGTGAAATTCGCGGGGGGGGACAAGAGACCCAGTACTTC. Its protein is CASSEIRGGGQETQYF.

J is TRBJ2-1 and V is TRBV14; 10 positions match TRBD2. The CDR3 length is 13 residues. Germline trimming cut 2 bases from V and 9 bases from J; bases unmatched to any gene: 1. Looked up from germline, CDR1 is SGHDN and CDR2 is FVKESK. The CDR3 sequence: CASSQSSGGEQFF. The CDR3 DNA reads TGTGCCAGCAGCCAATCTAGCGGGGGTGAGCAGTTCTTC.

The chain uses TRBV2 and TRBJ2-5; 7 positions match TRBD1. The CDR3 totals 14 residues. CDR1 and CDR2 (germline): SNHLY, FYNNEI. Losses at the gene ends were 6 bases for V and 1 base for J; bases not matched to a gene: 5. The CDR3 loop is CASSLAGGQETQYF. CDR3 sequence (DNA): TGTGCCAGCAGCCTTGCAGGGGGCCAAGAGACCCAGTACTTC.

This chain links TRBV9 with TRBJ1-1; TRBD1 is a possible D gene (5 bases). There are 15 residues in the CDR3. CDR1 and CDR2 (germline): SGDLS, YYNGEE. V was clipped by 0 bases and J by 5 bases, with 14 bases between them. CDR3 sequence: CASSVVVGRGTEAFF. The CDR3 nucleotides read TGTGCCAGCAGCGTAGTAGTAGGGCGGGGGACTGAAGCTTTCTTT.

This clone was counted a few times. The CDR3 sequence: CASSPGDSQSEKLFF. DNA for the CDR3: TGTGCCAGCAGCCCAGGGGACAGTCAGAGTGAAAAACTGTTTTTT. The V gene is TRBV4-2, the J gene TRBJ1-4, with 7 bases that match TRBD1. Germline V lookup: CDR1 LGHNA, CDR2 YNFKEQ. The CDR3 is 15 amino acids. V gave up 4 bases and J gave up 7 bases; unmatched junction bases: 9.